The clone carrying this TCR beta chain was recorded once. This sample was included in a study of blood T cell repertoires in COVID-19. Across the whole study: Samples of COVID-19 (acute and convalescent) were obtained from the United States, Italy and Spain. PBMCs, B-cell-depleted T cells, or T cells provided the cDNA or gDNA that made up the material.

Methods used by the authors: By means of reference gene primer amplification, nucleated cell counts were estimated. Profiled with immunoSEQ multiplex PCR; TCRdb holds only in-frame clones, not every one. V and J calls and clone size are copied from that table; D and trimming were computed from the DNA. This sample carries over 150,000 clones, 65% to 80% of them seen once, and the ten largest clones take around an eighth. Trimming at V came to 4 bases and at J to 4 bases, leaving 6 bases not matched to a gene. CDR1 MGHDK and CDR2 SYGVNS come from the germline V gene. The CDR3 runs to 14 residues. The chain couples TRBV25-1 to TRBJ1-2; TRBD1 aligns across 7 bases. Sequenced input: peripheral blood. This TCR was sampled from a woman aged 45-65 years with acute or convalescent COVID-19. CDR3 protein: CASSGTGLSYGYTF. CDR3 in DNA: TGTGCCAGCAGTGGGACAGGTCTTAGCTATGGCTACACCTTC.